This is a list of T cell receptor beta chains from one sample in a study of CD8+ T cells in alopecia areata. Using immunoSEQ multiplex PCR, the repertoire was profiled, and TCRdb retains in-frame clones only, with some absent. The data contain over 95,000 clones, roughly three fifths of them seen just once; the ten biggest clones take up roughly 3.5%. Specimen: CD4+ T cells sorted from blood, collected at week 24, from a patient treated with tofacitinib. The receptor source for this set is a human donor with alopecia areata. Both conserved end residues are part of each CDR3. D genes are given only for firm matches. Rows may omit the clone size; those that give it use once, few, many or a size class.

clone size	D gene	V gene	J gene	CDR3 DNA	CDR3 protein
once	-	TRBV27	TRBJ1-5	TGTGCCAGCAGCCCCCTACTAGGGAATCAGCCCCAGCATTTT	CASSPLLGNQPQHF
-	TRBD1	TRBV19	TRBJ1-5	TGTGCCAGTAGTCTAAGACAGGGAAAGAATCAGCCCCAGCATTTT	CASSLRQGKNQPQHF
-	-	TRBV4-2	TRBJ1-5	TGTGCCAGCAGCCAAGGGGAATGGAATCAGCCCCAGCATTTT	CASSQGEWNQPQHF
-	TRBD1	TRBV15	TRBJ2-7	TGTGCCACCAGCAAAGCGACAGGGAGCGCCTACGAGCAGTACTTC	CATSKATGSAYEQYF
-	TRBD1	TRBV7-2	TRBJ1-2	TGTGCCAGCAGCTTAGGCGGGGACAGCTATGGCTACACCTTC	CASSLGGDSYGYTF
-	-	TRBV7-6	TRBJ2-3	TGTGCCAGCAGCTTAGTTCCTGGCTCCACAGATACGCAGTATTTT	CASSLVPGSTDTQYF
-	TRBD1	TRBV4-1	TRBJ1-2	TGCGCCAGCAGCCAGGGGGACAGGGTTGGCTACACCTTC	CASSQGDRVGYTF
-	-	TRBV5-5	TRBJ1-6	TGTGCCAGCACCTTCGAAGGGAGGAATTCACCCCTCCACTTT	CASTFEGRNSPLHF
-	TRBD2	TRBV4-2	TRBJ2-3	TGTGCCAGCAGCCCGCGACTAGCGGGGACCCGCACAGATACGCAGTATTTT	CASSPRLAGTRTDTQYF
-	TRBD1	TRBV11-2	TRBJ2-7	TGTGCCAGCACCCTGGGGACAGTTCAATCCGAGCAGTACTTC	CASTLGTVQSEQYF
-	-	TRBV5-1	TRBJ2-5	TGCGCCAGCAGCTTGTCGGGGGAAGAGACCCAGTACTTC	CASSLSGEETQYF
-	-	TRBV9	TRBJ1-1	TGTGCCAGCAGCCCTCCCACAGGGACTATTGAAGCTTTCTTT	CASSPPTGTIEAFF
-	-	TRBV7-9	TRBJ1-1	TGTGCCAGCAGCTTGGCGGGGTCGAACACTGAAGCTTTCTTT	CASSLAGSNTEAFF
-	-	TRBV19	TRBJ1-1	TGTGCCAGTGCCTGGGCCGGGAACACTGAAGCTTTCTTT	CASAWAGNTEAFF
few	TRBD1	TRBV11-2	TRBJ1-6	TGTGCCAGCAGCCTCAGGGGGAACTCCTATAATTCACCCCTCCACTTT	CASSLRGNSYNSPLHF
-	-	TRBV29-1	TRBJ1-1	TGCAGCGTTGAAGTATCGATGAACACTGAAGCTTTCTTT	CSVEVSMNTEAFF
few	-	TRBV7-2	TRBJ2-5	TGTGCCAGCAGCCCCCCCGGGCGCGGAAAGACCCAGTACTTC	CASSPPGRGKTQYF
few	TRBD1	TRBV5-1	TRBJ2-7	TGCGCCAGCAGTATAGGGACAGTCCTCGAGCAGTACTTC	CASSIGTVLEQYF
once	-	TRBV4-2	TRBJ1-4	TGTGCCAGCAGCCAAGATGCGGACTACGGGTCGAGGAATGAAAAACTGTTTTTT	CASSQDADYGSRNEKLFF
-	-	TRBV11-1	TRBJ2-3	TGTGCCAGCAGCCGGGACTCTCAAGATACGCAGTATTTT	CASSRDSQDTQYF
few	-	TRBV2	TRBJ1-1	TGTGCCAGCAGTCCCTCCTACGAAGCTTTCTTT	CASSPSYEAFF
-	-	TRBV7-9	TRBJ2-3	TGTGCCAGCAGCTTTCGGACAGACCGCACAGATACGCAGTATTTT	CASSFRTDRTDTQYF
-	TRBD1	TRBV2	TRBJ2-4	TGTGCCAGCAGGCTTCAGGGGGATAGGAACATTCAGTACTTC	CASRLQGDRNIQYF
-	TRBD1	TRBV19	TRBJ2-2	TGTGCCAGTAGTATGATCGGGACAGAGGGATCCGGGGAGCTGTTTTTT	CASSMIGTEGSGELFF
-	TRBD2	TRBV4-1	TRBJ2-3	TGCGCCAGCAGCCTTGGACTAGCGGACACAGATACGCAGTATTTT	CASSLGLADTDTQYF
-	-	TRBV30	TRBJ2-2	TGTGCCTGGAGTGTTTGGGTGAACACCGGGGAGCTGTTTTTT	CAWSVWVNTGELFF
-	TRBD1	TRBV30	TRBJ2-5	TGTGCCTGGAGTTTCGACAGGGGGATCGAGACCCAGTACTTC	CAWSFDRGIETQYF
-	-	TRBV5-1	TRBJ1-4	TGCGCCAGCAGCTCGGGGCAGGGAGGAGGTGCAACTAATGAAAAACTGTTTTTT	CASSSGQGGGATNEKLFF
-	-	TRBV5-6	TRBJ1-1	TGTGCCAGCAGCTTGGGCCTACAGGTCCTTAACACTGAAGCTTTCTTT	CASSLGLQVLNTEAFF
-	-	TRBV7-9	TRBJ1-1	TGTGCCAGGACAGATCTGAACACTGAAGCTTTCTTT	CARTDLNTEAFF
few	TRBD1	TRBV6-5	TRBJ2-4	TGTGCCAGCAGGGGACAGGGTAGTGGCATTCAGTACTTC	CASRGQGSGIQYF
few	TRBD2	TRBV7-2	TRBJ2-4	TGTGCCAGCAGCCCCGGACTAGCAGGGAACATTCAGTACTTC	CASSPGLAGNIQYF
few	-	TRBV2	TRBJ2-7	TGTGCCAGCAGTGCGATCTACGAGCAGTACTTC	CASSAIYEQYF
-	-	TRBV4-1	TRBJ1-4	TGCGCCAGCAGCCAAGATTCAACAGGCACCAATGAAAAACTGTTTTTT	CASSQDSTGTNEKLFF
few	-	TRBV4-3	TRBJ1-1	TGCGCCAGCAGCCAAGTCGCTTACATGAACACTGAAGCTTTCTTT	CASSQVAYMNTEAFF
-	-	TRBV10-1	TRBJ1-4	TGCGCCAGCAGTGAGACAGGGAAGAAACTGTTTTTT	CASSETGKKLFF
-	-	TRBV20-1	TRBJ2-1	TGCAGGCCCTACAATGAGCAGTTCTTC	CRPYNEQFF
-	TRBD1	TRBV2	TRBJ1-1	TGTGCCAGCAGTTACGGACAGGGGGCGCGAACTGAAGCTTTCTTT	CASSYGQGARTEAFF
-	-	TRBV27	TRBJ2-5	TGTGCCAGCAGTCCCGGACACCTGGGGACCCAGTACTTC	CASSPGHLGTQYF
-	-	TRBV6-1	TRBJ2-2	TGTGCCAGCAGTGACCCGAACACCGGGGAGCTGTTTTTT	CASSDPNTGELFF
few	-	TRBV29-1	TRBJ1-1	TGCAGCGCTCTCCCCGGGACGGCGAACACTGAAGCTTTCTTT	CSALPGTANTEAFF
few	-	TRBV15	TRBJ2-5	TGTGCCACCAGCAGAGATAAGCGAGAGACCCAGTACTTC	CATSRDKRETQYF
-	-	TRBV30	TRBJ1-1	TGTGCCTGGAGTGTAACCCAGGCGATGAACACTGAAGCTTTCTTT	CAWSVTQAMNTEAFF
few	-	TRBV29-1	TRBJ1-2	TGCAGCGTTGAAGATCCCACAGCTCGAAGGGATGGCTACACCTTC	CSVEDPTARRDGYTF
-	TRBD1	TRBV25-1	TRBJ1-1	TGTGCCAGCACCCCGGGACAGGGAGCTGAAGCTTTCTTT	CASTPGQGAEAFF
few	-	TRBV23-1	TRBJ1-1	TGCGCCAGCAGTCAATCGCGGGGGAGAATCGGACCGCTCACTGAAGCTTTCTTT	CASSQSRGRIGPLTEAFF
-	TRBD2	TRBV15	TRBJ2-7	TGTGCCACCAGCCCTCCCGGGAGCGGGGGGCAATACGAGCAGTACTTC	CATSPPGSGGQYEQYF
-	TRBD1	TRBV11-2	TRBJ2-7	TGTGCCAGCAGCGGACAGGGCTACGAGCAGTACTTC	CASSGQGYEQYF
-	-	TRBV29-1	TRBJ1-2	TGCAGCGCCGGAGGCCCCTGGGGCTACACCTTC	CSAGGPWGYTF
few	-	TRBV7-8	TRBJ1-2	TGTGCCAGCGCGGGAGTCTATGGCTACACCTTC	CASAGVYGYTF
-	-	TRBV10-3	TRBJ1-5	TGTGCCATCGGCGGCAGGGGCAATCAGCCCCAGCATTTT	CAIGGRGNQPQHF
-	-	TRBV30	TRBJ1-5	TGTGCCTGGAGTACGGGAGCGTCTGGCAATCAGCCCCAGCATTTT	CAWSTGASGNQPQHF
-	-	TRBV25-1	TRBJ1-4	TGTGCCAGCAGTGATTCGTACAGGGTGGGGGAAAAACTGTTTTTT	CASSDSYRVGEKLFF
-	-	TRBV25-1	TRBJ2-2	TGTGCCAGCAGTGAAGGCAGAGTCACCGGGGAGCTGTTTTTT	CASSEGRVTGELFF
-	TRBD1	TRBV2	TRBJ1-1	TGTGCCAGCAGCCCTACCGGACAGGGCTACGCTGAAGCTTTCTTT	CASSPTGQGYAEAFF
-	-	TRBV29-1	TRBJ2-5	TGCAGCGCTGGGGCAAGGGAAGGAGAGACCCAGTACTTC	CSAGAREGETQYF
-	TRBD1	TRBV29-1	TRBJ1-2	TGCAGCGTTGCCGGGACAGGGGGCGAGTCTAATGGCTACACCTTC	CSVAGTGGESNGYTF